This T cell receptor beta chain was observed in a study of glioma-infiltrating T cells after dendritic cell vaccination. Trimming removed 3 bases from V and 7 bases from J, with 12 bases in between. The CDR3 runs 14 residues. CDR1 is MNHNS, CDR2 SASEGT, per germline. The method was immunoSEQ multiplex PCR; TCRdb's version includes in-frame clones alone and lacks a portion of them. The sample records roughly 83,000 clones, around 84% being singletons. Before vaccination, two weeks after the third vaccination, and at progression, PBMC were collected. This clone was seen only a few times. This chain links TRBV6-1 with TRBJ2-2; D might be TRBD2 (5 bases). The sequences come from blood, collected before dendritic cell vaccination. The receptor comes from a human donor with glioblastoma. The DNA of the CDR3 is TGTGCCAGCAGTGACCAACTAGAAATCGGGGAGCTGTTTTTT. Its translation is CASSDQLEIGELFF.